Below, 12 T cell receptor beta chains from the same sample are listed, as sequenced in a study of cytomegalovirus exposure and HLA in healthy donors. The data were produced by immunoSEQ multiplex PCR, yet TCRdb's version contains in-frame clones alone and is incomplete. The sample includes about 120,000 clones, around 85% of them seen just once. Sequenced: PBMCs. These receptors all stem from a woman under 40 in good health and CMV-seronegative.

The chain is built from TRBV2 and TRBJ2-1; 10 nucleotides match TRBD1. V was pared by 6 bases and J by 5 bases, with 7 bases of the junction left unmatched. This CDR3 has 15 amino acids. Germline V gene sequence: CDR1 SNHLY, CDR2 FYNNEI. This CDR3 reads CASRTGTGENNEQFF. DNA of the CDR3: TGTGCCAGCAGAACCGGGACAGGGGAAAACAATGAGCAGTTCTTC.

The V gene is TRBV4-3, the J gene TRBJ2-5; TRBD1 might be the D (6 bases). Trimming shortened V by 3 bases and J by 3 bases, and 8 bases separated the two germline ends. In germline, CDR1 is LGHNA, CDR2 YSLEER. This CDR3 has 13 residues. The CDR3 is CASSQDRKETQYF. CDR3 nucleotide sequence: TGCGCCAGCAGCCAGGACAGAAAAGAGACCCAGTACTTC.

This chain links TRBV4-3 with TRBJ2-7, with D tentatively TRBD2 (6 bases). Germline values: CDR1 LGHNA, CDR2 YSLEER. CDR3 length: 17 amino acids. Trimming removed 1 base from V and 2 bases from J, with 18 bases in between. The CDR3 DNA reads TGCGCCAGCAGCCAAGGATCCCAAAACCGCGGGGCCTACGAGCAGTACTTC. It translates to CASSQGSQNRGAYEQYF.

This clone was picked up a small number of times. The CDR3 DNA follows: TGTGCCTGGAGGATTAGGGGGGGCACGTACGAGCAGTACTTC. Amino acid sequence: CAWRIRGGTYEQYF. The V gene is TRBV30, the J gene TRBJ2-7; D is perhaps TRBD2 (7 bases). Trimming pared 3 bases from V and 4 bases from J, leaving 16 bases between. Germline V gives CDR1 GTSNPN, CDR2 SVGIG (reference sequence). The CDR3 covers 14 residues.

This rearrangement joins TRBV27 to TRBJ2-7, with TRBD1 as a possible D gene (6 bases). This CDR3 has 14 residues. The germline gives CDR1 MNHEY, CDR2 SMNVEV (reference sequence). V was cut by 6 bases and J by 0 bases, with 12 bases left in between. CDR3 sequence reads: CASSRNRDSYEQYF. The CDR3 DNA sequence: TGTGCCAGCAGCCGGAACAGGGACTCCTACGAGCAGTACTTC.

The chain employs TRBV5-4 and TRBJ1-2, with a weak D call TRBD1 (5 bases). This CDR3 is 15 amino acids long. V lost 4 bases, J lost 8 bases, and 21 bases lay in between. CDR1 SGHNT and CDR2 YYREEE come from the germline V gene (reference sequence). The CDR3 loop reads CASSVGRGLARGYTF. CDR3 DNA sequence: TGTGCCAGCAGCGTGGGACGAGGTTTGGCGCGGGGCTACACCTTC.

This clone was seen only once. The V gene is TRBV6-7, the J gene TRBJ1-2, with TRBD1 as a possible D gene (6 bases). TRBV6-7 is an ORF, with its function uncertain. V was shortened by 0 bases and J by 7 bases, with 18 bases between the two germline ends. The CDR3 loop spans 16 amino acids. CDR3 in DNA: TGTGCCAGCAGTTACTCCCGCCCGGGGGGCCTACTTGGCTACACCTTC. Residues: CASSYSRPGGLLGYTF.

The genes are TRBV4-3 and TRBJ1-2; D remains ambiguous. CDR3 size: 14 residues. V was shortened by 1 base and J by 1 base, with 7 bases between the two germline ends. Germline V lookup: CDR1 LGHNA, CDR2 YSLEER. The CDR3 DNA is TGCGCCAGCAGCCAAGGTCACAGTAACTATGGCTACACCTTC. Translation gives CASSQGHSNYGYTF.

The chain carries TRBV10-1 and TRBJ2-3; D is unclear. This CDR3 region has 14 residues. Between the trimmed V and J ends, which lost 3 bases and 0 bases, there was a span of 7 bases. Germline assignment: CDR1 WNHNN and CDR2 SYGVQD (reference sequence). The CDR3 sequence is CASSETVSTDTQYF. The CDR3 nucleotides read TGCGCCAGCAGTGAAACGGTTAGCACAGATACGCAGTATTTT.

This chain joins TRBV7-9 and TRBJ1-4, with D perhaps TRBD1 (5 bases). Trimming removed 3 bases at V and 8 bases at J, with 13 bases between. Germline V gene sequence: CDR1 SEHNR, CDR2 FQNEAQ (reference sequence). This CDR3 spans 14 amino acids. The CDR3 is CASSFGQGREKLFF. In DNA form, the CDR3 reads TGTGCCAGCAGCTTCGGGCAGGGAAGGGAAAAACTGTTTTTT.

The chain uses TRBV2 and TRBJ1-1; tentative D call: TRBD1 (5 bases). This CDR3 has 14 amino acids. The ends were cut back, 7 bases at V and 1 base at J, with 13 bases in the middle. Germline V gene lookup returns CDR1 SNHLY and CDR2 FYNNEI. The CDR3 region has the DNA TGTGCCAGCACGGGGGGATGGGGGAACACTGAAGCTTTCTTT. It is translated as CASTGGWGNTEAFF.

The chain employs TRBV14 and TRBJ2-7; 8 bases line up with TRBD1. CDR1 is SGHDN and CDR2 is FVKESK in the germline V gene. The length of the CDR3 is 15 residues. J gave up 7 bases and V 1 base, and 9 bases lay outside the gene matches. Here the CDR3 DNA reads TGTGCCAGCAGCCAAGCCGACAGGGGCCTTCGAGAGCAGTACTTC. Translating gives CASSQADRGLREQYF.